The entry below describes one T cell receptor beta chain. Its target is not known. This sample stems from a study of cytomegalovirus exposure and HLA in healthy donors. General study findings and limits: Most TCR sequences showed up rarely, but some public TCRs showed up in many donors. As confirmed in vitro, a few CMV-associated chains were specific for CMV antigens. When presence/absence was analysed, sequencing depth was taken to be roughly uniform across donors. Later analysis identified a missense DCLRE1C variant that was linked to TCR beta V- and J-gene trimming.

The germline V gene encodes CDR1 MNHNY and CDR2 SVGAGI (reference sequence). The CDR3 sequence is 15 residues long. V dropped 7 bases and J dropped 2 bases, with 17 bases sitting between them. The primer mix had 60 Vbeta and 13 Jbeta primers. Only in-frame clones appear in the TCRdb table, and some are missing; sequencing was by immunoSEQ multiplex PCR. This table holds 110,000 to 150,000 clones, around a tenth found once. The sequence was collected from a male donor in good health and CMV-seronegative. The sample was PBMCs. V usage is TRBV6-6 and J usage is TRBJ1-2; D call uncertain. CDR3 in amino acids: CASIVTEGGNYGYTF. CDR3 nucleotides: TGTGCCAGCATCGTGACGGAGGGAGGGAACTATGGCTACACCTTC.